The present entry profiles one TCR beta chain with its context. Its cognate antigen is unknown. The data stem from a study of T cells after yellow fever vaccination. Researchers made TCR cDNA using 5'RACE template switching, and this step added a universal primer site and UMIs. TCRdb reprocessed the 5' RACE reads with MiXCR, giving one entry per CDR3 protein. The sample has some 340,000 distinct CDR3 sequences; over 3.5% are singletons. Trimming took 0 bases from V and 11 from J, leaving 12 bases between them. Germline loops: CDR1 SGHDT, CDR2 YYEEEE. The CDR3 covers 13 residues. Study-wide results and caveats: Although the secondary response was weaker, it peaked faster, at day 5 versus 15. Post-booster repertoires contained most primary-vaccination clones again (roughly 96% CD4, about 88% CD8).

The TCR was taken from a man aged 18 to 30 who received the YFV17D yellow fever vaccine. The sample here was PBMCs, taken 5 days after the yellow fever booster vaccination. This chain joins TRBV5-6 and TRBJ1-5; possible D gene TRBD1, 5 bases. The CDR3: CASSLGRGEAQHF. CDR3 nucleotide sequence: TGTGCCAGCAGCTTGGGTAGGGGAGAAGCCCAGCATTTT. The whole variable domain, filled in from reference TRBV5-6 and TRBJ1-5, reads DAGVTQSPTHLIKTRGQQVTLRCSPKSGHDTVSWYQQALGQGPQFIFQYYEEEERQRGNFPDRFSGHQFPNYSSELNVNALLLGDSALYLCASSLGRGEAQHFGDGTRLSIL.